Listed here are 9 T cell receptor beta chains from one sample, sequenced in a study of blood T cells in healthy people across ages. Sample-barcoded 5' priming and a J-beta primer mix drove a second PCR of about 7 to 12 cycles. TCRdb independently ran MiXCR on the 5' RACE reads; one entry per CDR3 protein. This table has 750,000 to 950,000 distinct CDR3 sequences, about 27% appearing once. The data also belong to a second study, concerning T cells of mothers and their children.

Sample: blood. Receptors were obtained from a woman in her forties in good health.

V is TRBV28 and J is TRBJ2-5, with D perhaps matching TRBD1 (6 bases). Germline V gene sequence: CDR1 MDHEN, CDR2 SYDVKM. V shed 6 bases and J shed 2 bases, with 13 bases lying between them. This CDR3 comprises 14 residues. The CDR3 DNA sequence: TGTGCCAGCAGAAAACGGACAGTACAAGAGACCCAGTACTTC. Encoded protein: CASRKRTVQETQYF. Supplemented by reference TRBV28 and TRBJ2-5, the full variable domain reads DVKVTQSSRYLVKRTGEKVFLECVQDMDHENMFWYRQDPGLGLRLIYFSYDVKMKEKGDIPEGYSVSREKKERFSLILESASTNQTSMYLCASRKRTVQETQYFGPGTRLLVL.

This clonotype was observed a few times. At one end the junction does not follow the germline gene, possibly because of a read error. This chain connects TRBV7-9 to TRBJ2-5; 7 positions agree with TRBD2. The CDR3 is made up of 15 amino acids. CDR1 is SEHNR and CDR2 is FQNEAQ in the germline V gene (reference sequence). The CDR3 coding sequence is TGTGCCGGCAGCTACCCGGGGGAGGGCGCAGAGACCCAGTACTTC. Protein: CAGSYPGEGAETQYF.

This clonotype was seen only a few times. The chain joins TRBV4-3 to TRBJ1-2; D gene unclear. V was shortened by 0 bases and J by 8 bases, with 16 bases between the two germline ends. CDR1 LGHNA and CDR2 YSLEER come from the germline V gene. The CDR3 is made up of 15 amino acids. This CDR3 is CASSQDRWGLGGYTF. The CDR3 coding sequence is TGCGCCAGCAGCCAAGATCGGTGGGGATTGGGCGGCTACACCTTC.

This clonotype was detected only once. The J gene is TRBJ2-3, the V gene TRBV14; 12 bases align to TRBD2. The V gene's germline CDR1 is SGHDN and CDR2 FVKESK. Trimming at V came to 4 bases and at J to 4 bases, leaving 9 bases not matched to a gene. This CDR3 spans 17 amino acids. The CDR3 is CASSPYLLAGGPDTQYF. The CDR3 nucleotides are TGTGCCAGCAGCCCCTACCTCCTAGCGGGGGGGCCAGATACGCAGTATTTT. The full variable domain, its missing parts supplied by reference TRBV14 and TRBJ2-3, is EAGVTQFPSHSVIEKGQTVTLRCDPISGHDNLYWYRRVMGKEIKFLLHFVKESKQDESGMPNNRFLAERTGGTYSTLKVQPAELEDSGVYFCASSPYLLAGGPDTQYFGPGTRLTVL.

CDR3 sequence (DNA): TGTGCCAGCAGCCAACCAGGGGTACGGGCCTACAATGAGCAGTTCTTC. Amino acids: CASSQPGVRAYNEQFF. The chain links TRBV7-2 to TRBJ2-1, with a possible D match to TRBD1 (6 bases). The V gene lost 5 bases and the J gene lost 2 bases, with 16 bases spanning the gap. The CDR3 is made up of 16 amino acids. Germline-derived CDR1 and CDR2 are SGHTA and FQGNSA.

This clonotype has more than one count but fewer than ten. The chain carries TRBV6-5 and TRBJ1-5; no definite D call. V was trimmed by 7 bases and J by 0 bases, leaving 7 bases between them. CDR1 and CDR2 from the germline V gene are MNHEY and SVGAGI. This CDR3 has 13 residues. CDR3 DNA sequence: TGTGCCAGCAAGGTGGATAGCAATCAGCCCCAGCATTTT. Translation: CASKVDSNQPQHF.

This clonotype was counted only a few times. V gene TRBV3-1 combines with J gene TRBJ2-6; D is ambiguous. CDR1 is LGHDT, CDR2 YNNKEL, per germline (reference sequence). V shed 4 bases and J shed 0 bases, with 10 bases lying between them. This CDR3 is 16 amino acids long. CDR3 DNA: TGTGCCAGCAGCCTTCGTCACGGCTCTGGGGCCAACGTCCTGACTTTC. It encodes CASSLRHGSGANVLTF.

This clonotype was counted only a few times. V usage is TRBV7-8 and J usage is TRBJ2-7; D unresolved. The CDR3 loop spans 14 amino acids. V lost 3 bases, J lost 2 bases, and 11 bases lay in between. Germline CDR1 and CDR2: SGHVS and FQNEAQ. The CDR3 loop reads CASSLREFPYEQYF. The CDR3 DNA sequence: TGTGCCAGCAGCTTGAGAGAATTCCCCTACGAGCAGTACTTC.

This clonotype was seen only a few times. The chain employs TRBV20-1 and TRBJ1-5, with 9 positions matching TRBD1. CDR1 and CDR2 (germline): DFQATT, SNEGSKA (reference sequence). V lost 3 bases and J lost 8; bases outside the gene matches: 5. This CDR3 is built from 13 residues. The DNA of the CDR3 is TGCAGTGCTAGTGGACAGGGGTTGAAGCCCCAGCATTTT. It translates to CSASGQGLKPQHF.